The table lists the clone carrying this T cell receptor (beta chain) with a count of one. Its matching antigen is unknown. Libraries were prepared by immunoSEQ multiplex PCR; TCRdb keeps only in-frame clonotypes and omits some of them. Among 50,000 or so clones listed, 60% to 80% were seen once. The sample belongs to a study of OX40 agonist ivuxolimab in advanced cancers. Overall study context: Cancers in dose escalation were hepatocellular, melanoma, renal cell and head and neck. Participants, around 80% male, averaged roughly 60 years of age, ranging from roughly 20 to 85. In three patients, partial responses were observed, one with hepatocellular carcinoma and two with cutaneous melanoma. Findings and limits, study-wide: CD8+ T cells showed, on average, more clonal expansion than CD4+ cells.

The CDR3 consists of 14 residues. Germline lookup yields CDR1 MNHEY and CDR2 SMNVEV (reference sequence). Trimming cost V 9 bases and J 2 bases, with 14 bases left between them. The rearrangement links TRBV27 to TRBJ1-5, with a weak D call TRBD1 (5 bases). The source was CD4+ or CD8+ T cells sorted from blood, collected in a trial of the OX40 agonist ivuxolimab. The receptor comes from an adult with an advanced solid tumor such as melanoma, head and neck, liver or kidney cancer. In nucleotides, the CDR3 is TGTGCCAGTTTCAGGGTAAGTCGCAATCAGCCCCAGCATTTT. Its protein is CASFRVSRNQPQHF.